This T cell receptor (beta chain) came from a study of T cells in Graves' hyperthyroidism and ophthalmopathy. Broader study findings: Appearing also in blood were most of the thyroid clonotypes expanded above 0.001.

V trimming: 6 bases; J trimming: 0 bases; junction bases outside the gene matches: 5. The CDR3 covers 14 residues. CDR1 KGHSH and CDR2 LQKENI come from the germline V gene. This clonotype was seen at least ten times. Its specificity is unknown. What was amplified from RNA transcripts were TCR beta CDR3 regions. HTBI primers were the set used in a first-round RT-PCR of the TCR CDR3. One entry per CDR3 protein results from TCRdb running MiXCR on the multiplex PCR reads. Of over 250,000 distinct CDR3 sequences in the sample, less than 30% were seen once. This receptor was obtained from a man in his forties with Graves' hyperthyroidism that later progressed to Graves' ophthalmopathy. V is TRBV18 and J is TRBJ2-7; TRBD2 aligns across 7 bases. The sample comprised blood. The CDR3 region has the DNA TGTGCCAGCTCCCCGGGACTATTCTCCTACGAGCAGTACTTC. Translated, it gives CASSPGLFSYEQYF.